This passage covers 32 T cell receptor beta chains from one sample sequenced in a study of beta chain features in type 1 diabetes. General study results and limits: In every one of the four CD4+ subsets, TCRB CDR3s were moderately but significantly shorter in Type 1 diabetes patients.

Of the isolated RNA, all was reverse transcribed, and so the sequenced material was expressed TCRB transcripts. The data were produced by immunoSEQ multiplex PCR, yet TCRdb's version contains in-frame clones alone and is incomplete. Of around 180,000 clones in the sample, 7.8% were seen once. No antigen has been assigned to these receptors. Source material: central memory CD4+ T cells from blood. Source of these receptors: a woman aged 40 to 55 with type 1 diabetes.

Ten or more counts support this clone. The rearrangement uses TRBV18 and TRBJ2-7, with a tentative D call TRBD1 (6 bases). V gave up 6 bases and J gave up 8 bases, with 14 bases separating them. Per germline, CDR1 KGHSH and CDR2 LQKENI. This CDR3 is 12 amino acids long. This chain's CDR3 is CASSGVGAQQYF. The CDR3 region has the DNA TGTGCCAGCTCGGGAGTGGGGGCCCAGCAGTACTTC.

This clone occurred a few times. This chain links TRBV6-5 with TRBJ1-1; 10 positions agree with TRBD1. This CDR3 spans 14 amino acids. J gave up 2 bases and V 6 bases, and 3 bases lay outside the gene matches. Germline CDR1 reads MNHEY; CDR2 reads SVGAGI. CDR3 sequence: CASSRDRGNTEAFF. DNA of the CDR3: TGTGCCAGCAGCCGGGACAGGGGAAACACTGAAGCTTTCTTT.

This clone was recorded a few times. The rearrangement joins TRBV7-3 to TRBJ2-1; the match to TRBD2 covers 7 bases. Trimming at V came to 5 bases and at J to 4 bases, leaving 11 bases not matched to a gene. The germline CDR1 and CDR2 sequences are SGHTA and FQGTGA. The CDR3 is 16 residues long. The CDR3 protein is CASSPLGSGQYNEQFF. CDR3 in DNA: TGTGCCAGCAGCCCGCTGGGTAGCGGGCAGTACAATGAGCAGTTCTTC.

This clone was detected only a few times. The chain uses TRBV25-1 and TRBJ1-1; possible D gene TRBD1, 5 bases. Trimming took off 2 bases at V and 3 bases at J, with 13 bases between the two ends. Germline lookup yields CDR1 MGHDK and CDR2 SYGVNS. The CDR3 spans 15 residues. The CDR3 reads CASSERAGGYTEAFF. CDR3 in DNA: TGTGCCAGCAGTGAACGGGCGGGGGGATACACTGAAGCTTTCTTT. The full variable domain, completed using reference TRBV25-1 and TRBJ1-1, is EADIYQTPRYLVIGTGKKITLECSQTMGHDKMYWYQQDPGMELHLIHYSYGVNSTEKGDLSSESTVSRIRTEHFPLTLESARPSHTSQYLCASSERAGGYTEAFFGQGTRLTVV.

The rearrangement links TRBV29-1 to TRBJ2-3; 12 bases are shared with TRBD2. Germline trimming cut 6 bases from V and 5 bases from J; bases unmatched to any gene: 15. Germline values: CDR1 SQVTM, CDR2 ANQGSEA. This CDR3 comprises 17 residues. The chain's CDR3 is CSVKGLAGPPGGDTQYF. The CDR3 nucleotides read TGCAGCGTCAAAGGACTAGCGGGACCACCAGGGGGAGATACGCAGTATTTT.

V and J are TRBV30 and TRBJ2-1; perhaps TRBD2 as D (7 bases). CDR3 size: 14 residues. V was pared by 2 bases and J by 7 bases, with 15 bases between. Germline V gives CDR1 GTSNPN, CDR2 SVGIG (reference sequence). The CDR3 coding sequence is TGTGCCTGGAGTTGGGATGCGGGGGCGAATGAGCAGTTCTTC. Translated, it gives CAWSWDAGANEQFF.

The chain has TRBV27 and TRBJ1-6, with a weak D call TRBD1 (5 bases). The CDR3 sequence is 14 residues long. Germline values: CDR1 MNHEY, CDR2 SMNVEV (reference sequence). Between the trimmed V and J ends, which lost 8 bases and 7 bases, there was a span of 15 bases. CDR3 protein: CASGPQGGNSPLHF. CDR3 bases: TGTGCCAGCGGACCCCAGGGTGGAAATTCACCCCTCCACTTT.

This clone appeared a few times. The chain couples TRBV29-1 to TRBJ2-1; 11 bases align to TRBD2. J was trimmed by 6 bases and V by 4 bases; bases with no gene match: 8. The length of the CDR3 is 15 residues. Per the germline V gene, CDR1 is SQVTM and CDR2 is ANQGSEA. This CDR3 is CSVARLAGSFNEQFF. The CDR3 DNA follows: TGCAGCGTTGCTAGACTAGCGGGAAGTTTCAATGAGCAGTTCTTC.

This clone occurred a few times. CDR3 sequence: CATSEARGTEAFF. The CDR3 DNA follows: TGTGCCACCAGCGAGGCCCGAGGCACTGAAGCTTTCTTT. The chain recombines TRBV15 with TRBJ1-1; D gene unclear. The CDR3 runs to 13 residues. Trimming removed 5 bases from V and 4 bases from J, with 11 bases in between. CDR1 is LNHNV, CDR2 YYDKDF, per germline (reference sequence).

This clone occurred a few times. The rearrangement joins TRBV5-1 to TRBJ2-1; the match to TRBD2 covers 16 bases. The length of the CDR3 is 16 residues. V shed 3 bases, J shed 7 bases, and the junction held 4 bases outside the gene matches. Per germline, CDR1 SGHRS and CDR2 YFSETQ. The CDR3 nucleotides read TGCGCCAGCAGCTGGGGACTAGCGGGGGGGCTGAATGAGCAGTTCTTC. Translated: CASSWGLAGGLNEQFF.

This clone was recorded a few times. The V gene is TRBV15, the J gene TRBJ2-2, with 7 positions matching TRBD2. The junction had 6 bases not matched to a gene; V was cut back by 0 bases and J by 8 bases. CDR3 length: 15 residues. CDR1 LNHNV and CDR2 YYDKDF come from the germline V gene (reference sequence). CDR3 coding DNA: TGTGCCACCAGCAGAGACCGGGGGGTGAGGGGGGAGCTGTTTTTT. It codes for CATSRDRGVRGELFF.

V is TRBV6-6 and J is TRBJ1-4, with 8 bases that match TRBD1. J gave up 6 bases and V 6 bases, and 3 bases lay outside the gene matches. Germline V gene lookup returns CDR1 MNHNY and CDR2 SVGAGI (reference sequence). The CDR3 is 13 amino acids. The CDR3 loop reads CASSRTGYEKLFF. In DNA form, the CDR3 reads TGTGCCAGCAGCAGGACAGGGTATGAAAAACTGTTTTTT.

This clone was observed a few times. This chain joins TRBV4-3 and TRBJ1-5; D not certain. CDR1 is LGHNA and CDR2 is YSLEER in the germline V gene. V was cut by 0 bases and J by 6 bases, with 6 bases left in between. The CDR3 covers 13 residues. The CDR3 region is CASSQDSAQPQHF. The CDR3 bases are TGCGCCAGCAGCCAAGACAGTGCTCAGCCCCAGCATTTT.

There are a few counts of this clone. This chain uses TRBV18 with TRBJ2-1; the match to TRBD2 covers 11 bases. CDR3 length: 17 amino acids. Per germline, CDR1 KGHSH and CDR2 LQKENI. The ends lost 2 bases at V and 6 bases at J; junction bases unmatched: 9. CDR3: CASSPTGTSGRGNEQFF. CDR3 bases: TGTGCCAGCTCACCAACAGGGACTAGCGGTCGTGGCAATGAGCAGTTCTTC.

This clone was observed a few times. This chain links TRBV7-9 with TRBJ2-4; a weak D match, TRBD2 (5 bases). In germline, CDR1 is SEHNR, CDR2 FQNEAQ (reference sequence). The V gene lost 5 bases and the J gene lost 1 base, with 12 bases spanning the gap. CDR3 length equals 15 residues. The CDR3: CASSQPGGAKNIQYF. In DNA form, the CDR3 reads TGTGCCAGCAGCCAACCCGGCGGGGCCAAAAACATTCAGTACTTC.

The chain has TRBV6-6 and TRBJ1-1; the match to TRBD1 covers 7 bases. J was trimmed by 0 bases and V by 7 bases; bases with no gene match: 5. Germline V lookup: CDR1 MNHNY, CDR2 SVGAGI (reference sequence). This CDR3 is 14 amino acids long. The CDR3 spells CASKGGPMNTEAFF. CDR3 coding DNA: TGTGCCAGCAAAGGGGGCCCCATGAACACTGAAGCTTTCTTT.

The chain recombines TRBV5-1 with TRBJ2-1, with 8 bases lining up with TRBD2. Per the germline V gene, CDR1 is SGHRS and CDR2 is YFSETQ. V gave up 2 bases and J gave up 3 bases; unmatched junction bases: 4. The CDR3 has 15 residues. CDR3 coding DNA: TGCGCCAGCAGCTTAACTAGCGGAGACTACAATGAGCAGTTCTTC. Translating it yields CASSLTSGDYNEQFF.

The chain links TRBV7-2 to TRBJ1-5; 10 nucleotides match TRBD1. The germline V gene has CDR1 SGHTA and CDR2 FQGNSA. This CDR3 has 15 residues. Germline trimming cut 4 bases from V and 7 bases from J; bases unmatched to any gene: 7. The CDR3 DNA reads TGTGCCAGCAGCTCCGGGACAGGGGCCCGGCAGCCCCAGCATTTT. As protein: CASSSGTGARQPQHF.

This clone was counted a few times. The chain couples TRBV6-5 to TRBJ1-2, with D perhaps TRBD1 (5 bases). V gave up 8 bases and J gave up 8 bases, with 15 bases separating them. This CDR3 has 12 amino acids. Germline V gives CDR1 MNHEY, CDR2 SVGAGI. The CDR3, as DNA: TGTGCCAGCGGTCAGGGCCCGAGCGGCTACACCTTC. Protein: CASGQGPSGYTF.

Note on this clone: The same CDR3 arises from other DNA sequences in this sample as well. The CDR3 region is CASSEGRNTEAFF. CDR3 nucleotide sequence: TGTGCCAGCAGTGAGGGGAGGAACACTGAAGCTTTCTTT. The V and J genes are TRBV2 and TRBJ1-1; no firm D call. The V gene's germline CDR1 is SNHLY and CDR2 FYNNEI. CDR3 length: 13 residues. Between the trimmed V and J ends, which lost 3 bases and 1 base, there was a span of 6 bases.

CDR3 loop: CSGGEHTGELFF. As DNA, the CDR3 is TGCAGCGGCGGGGAGCACACCGGGGAGCTGTTTTTT. The genes are TRBV29-1 and TRBJ2-2; D is possibly TRBD2 (6 bases). Trimming stripped 7 bases from V and 3 bases from J, with 9 bases between. CDR3 length equals 12 residues. CDR1 and CDR2 from the germline V gene are SQVTM and ANQGSEA.

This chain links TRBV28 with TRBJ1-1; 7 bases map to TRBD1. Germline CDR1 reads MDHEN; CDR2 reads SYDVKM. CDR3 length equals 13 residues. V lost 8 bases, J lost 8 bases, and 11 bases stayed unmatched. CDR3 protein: CASSAVATGEAFF. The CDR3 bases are TGTGCCAGCTCCGCCGTGGCGACAGGGGAAGCTTTCTTT.

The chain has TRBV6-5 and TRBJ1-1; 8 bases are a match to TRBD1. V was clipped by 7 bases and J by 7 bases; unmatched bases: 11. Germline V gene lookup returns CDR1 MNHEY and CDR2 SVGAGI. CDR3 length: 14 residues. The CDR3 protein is CASTLTGEVDEAFF. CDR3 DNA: TGTGCCAGCACTCTGACAGGGGAGGTTGATGAAGCTTTCTTT.

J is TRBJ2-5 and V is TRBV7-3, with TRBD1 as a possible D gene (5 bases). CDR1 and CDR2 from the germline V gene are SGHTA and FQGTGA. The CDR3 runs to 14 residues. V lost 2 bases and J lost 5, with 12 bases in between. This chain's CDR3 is CASSLGRVGETQYF. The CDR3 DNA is TGTGCCAGCAGCTTAGGCAGGGTGGGGGAGACCCAGTACTTC.

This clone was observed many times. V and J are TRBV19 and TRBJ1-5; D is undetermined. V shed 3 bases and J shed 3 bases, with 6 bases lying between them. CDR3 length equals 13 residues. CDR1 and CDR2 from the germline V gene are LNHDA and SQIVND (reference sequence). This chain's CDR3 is CASSMRFNQPQHF. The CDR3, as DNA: TGTGCCAGTAGTATGAGGTTCAATCAGCCCCAGCATTTT.

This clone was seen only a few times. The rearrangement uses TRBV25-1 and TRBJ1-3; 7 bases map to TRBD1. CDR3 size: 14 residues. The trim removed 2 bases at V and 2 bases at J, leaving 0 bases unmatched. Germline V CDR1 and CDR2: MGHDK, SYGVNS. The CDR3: CASSEQGAGNTIYF. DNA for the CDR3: TGTGCCAGCAGTGAACAGGGGGCTGGAAACACCATATATTTT.

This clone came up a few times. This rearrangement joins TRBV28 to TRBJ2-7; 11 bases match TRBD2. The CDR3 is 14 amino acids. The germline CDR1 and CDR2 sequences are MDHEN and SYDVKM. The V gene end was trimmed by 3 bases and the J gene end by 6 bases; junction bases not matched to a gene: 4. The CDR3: CASSFSGRDLEQYF. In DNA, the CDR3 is TGTGCCAGCAGTTTTAGCGGGAGGGACCTCGAGCAGTACTTC.

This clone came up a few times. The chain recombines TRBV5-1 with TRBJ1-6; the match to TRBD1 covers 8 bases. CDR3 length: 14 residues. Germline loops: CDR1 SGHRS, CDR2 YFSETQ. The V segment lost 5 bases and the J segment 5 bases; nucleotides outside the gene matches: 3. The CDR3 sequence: CASRQGQDNSPLHF. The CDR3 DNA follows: TGCGCCAGCAGGCAGGGACAGGATAATTCACCCCTCCACTTT.

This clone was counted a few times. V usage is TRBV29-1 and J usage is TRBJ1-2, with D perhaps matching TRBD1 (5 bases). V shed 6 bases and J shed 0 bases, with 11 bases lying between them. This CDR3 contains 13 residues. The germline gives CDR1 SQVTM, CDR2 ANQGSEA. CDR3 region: CSVYRPSNYGYTF. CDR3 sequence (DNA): TGCAGCGTCTACAGGCCCTCTAACTATGGCTACACCTTC. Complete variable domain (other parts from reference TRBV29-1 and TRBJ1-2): SAVISQKPSRDICQRGTSLTIQCQVDSQVTMMFWYRQQPGQSLTLIATANQGSEATYESGFVIDKFPISRPNLTFSTLTVSNMSPEDSSIYLCSVYRPSNYGYTFGSGTRLTVV.

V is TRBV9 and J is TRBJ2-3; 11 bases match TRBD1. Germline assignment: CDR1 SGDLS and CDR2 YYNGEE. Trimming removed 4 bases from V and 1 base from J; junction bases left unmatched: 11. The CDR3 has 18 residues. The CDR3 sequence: CASSSMPAGQGGTDTQYF. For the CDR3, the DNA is TGTGCCAGCAGCTCTATGCCCGCGGGACAGGGGGGCACAGATACGCAGTATTTT.

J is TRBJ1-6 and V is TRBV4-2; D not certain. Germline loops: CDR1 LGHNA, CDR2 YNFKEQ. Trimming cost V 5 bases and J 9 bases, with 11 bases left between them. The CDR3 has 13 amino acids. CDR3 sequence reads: CASSFGEGSPLHF. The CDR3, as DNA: TGTGCCAGCAGCTTTGGGGAGGGTTCACCCCTCCACTTT.

The CDR3 nucleotides read TGTGCCATCAACGGGGGGACTGAGCAGTTCTTC. Protein sequence: CAINGGTEQFF. The chain is built from TRBV10-3 and TRBJ2-1; 7 bases agree with TRBD2. Looked up from germline, CDR1 is ENHRY and CDR2 is SYGVKD. The CDR3 covers 11 residues. V gave up 7 bases and J gave up 9 bases; unmatched junction bases: 3.